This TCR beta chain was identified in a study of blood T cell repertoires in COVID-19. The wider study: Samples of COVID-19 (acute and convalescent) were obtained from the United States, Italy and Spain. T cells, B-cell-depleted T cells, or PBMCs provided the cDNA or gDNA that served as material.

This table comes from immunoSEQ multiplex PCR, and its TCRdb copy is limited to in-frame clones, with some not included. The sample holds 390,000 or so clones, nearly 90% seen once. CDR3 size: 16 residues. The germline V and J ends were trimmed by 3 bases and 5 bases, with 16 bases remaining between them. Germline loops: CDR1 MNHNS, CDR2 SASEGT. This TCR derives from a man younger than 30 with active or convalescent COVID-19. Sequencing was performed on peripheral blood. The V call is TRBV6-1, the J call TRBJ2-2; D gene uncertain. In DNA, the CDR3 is TGTGCCAGCAGTGACCTGTTACAGCCCGCAACCGGGGAGCTGTTTTTT. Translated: CASSDLLQPATGELFF.